A single sample gave rise to the 4 T cell receptor beta chains below, sequenced in a study of T-cell reconstitution after alpha-beta-depleted transplantation in children. This sample's TCRbeta library carried unique molecular identifier barcodes. TCRdb reprocessed the PCR reads with MiXCR, giving one entry per CDR3 protein. This table holds around 370,000 distinct CDR3 sequences, 10% found once. Sequencing was performed on PBMCs from the stem cell graft donor, taken from the stem cell graft. These receptors were collected from a human donor who donated a stem cell graft to a child with acute lymphoblastic leukemia.

This rearrangement joins TRBV6-2 or TRBV6-3 to TRBJ2-5, with D perhaps being TRBD1 or TRBD2 (5 bases each). CDR1 is MNHEY, CDR2 SVGEGT, per germline. This CDR3 region has 14 residues. Trimming took 2 bases from V and 3 from J, leaving 10 bases between them. CDR3 DNA sequence: TGTGCCAGCAGTTACGCTGGGGGAGAAGAGACCCAGTACTTC. This encodes CASSYAGGEETQYF.

This clonotype was seen only a few times. CDR3: CASSPLQGSQETQYF. CDR3 coding DNA: TGTGCCAGCAGTCCACTACAAGGGTCCCAAGAGACCCAGTACTTC. The chain uses TRBV28 and TRBJ2-5; D remains unclear. CDR3 length: 15 residues. Germline V gene data show CDR1 as MDHEN and CDR2 as SYDVKM. With 5 bases removed from V and 1 base from J, the gap between germline ends came to 14 bases.

The chain recombines TRBV27 with TRBJ2-1, with 8 nucleotides matching TRBD1. Looked up from germline, CDR1 is MNHEY and CDR2 is SMNVEV (reference sequence). J lost 1 base, V lost 1 base, and 12 bases had no gene match. This CDR3 has 19 residues. The CDR3: CASSLLRQGFRGSYNEQFF. DNA for the CDR3: TGTGCCAGCAGTTTATTGAGACAGGGGTTCCGGGGGTCCTACAATGAGCAGTTCTTC.

This clonotype was recorded a few times. The CDR3 is CASSWAGGQFF. The CDR3 DNA reads TGTGCCAGCAGTTGGGCGGGAGGGCAGTTCTTC. This chain connects TRBV12-3 or TRBV12-4 to TRBJ2-1; 8 bases map to TRBD2. CDR3 size: 11 residues. Losses at the gene ends were 4 bases for V and 12 bases for J; bases not matched to a gene: 2.